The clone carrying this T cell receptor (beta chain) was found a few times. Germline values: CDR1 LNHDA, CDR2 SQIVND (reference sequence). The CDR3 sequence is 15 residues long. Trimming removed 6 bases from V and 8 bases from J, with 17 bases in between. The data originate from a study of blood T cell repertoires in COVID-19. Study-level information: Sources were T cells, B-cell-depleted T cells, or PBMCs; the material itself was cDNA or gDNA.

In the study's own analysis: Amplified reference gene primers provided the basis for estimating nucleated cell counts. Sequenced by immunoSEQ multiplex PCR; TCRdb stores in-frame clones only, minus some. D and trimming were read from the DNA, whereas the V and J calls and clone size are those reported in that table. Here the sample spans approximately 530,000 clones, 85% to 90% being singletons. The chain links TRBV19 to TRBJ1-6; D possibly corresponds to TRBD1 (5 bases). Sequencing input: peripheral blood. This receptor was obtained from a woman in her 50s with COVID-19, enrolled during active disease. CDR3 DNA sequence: TGTGCCAGTAGCCTCGAGCAGGGTCGGGATTCACCCCTCCACTTT. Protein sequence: CASSLEQGRDSPLHF.